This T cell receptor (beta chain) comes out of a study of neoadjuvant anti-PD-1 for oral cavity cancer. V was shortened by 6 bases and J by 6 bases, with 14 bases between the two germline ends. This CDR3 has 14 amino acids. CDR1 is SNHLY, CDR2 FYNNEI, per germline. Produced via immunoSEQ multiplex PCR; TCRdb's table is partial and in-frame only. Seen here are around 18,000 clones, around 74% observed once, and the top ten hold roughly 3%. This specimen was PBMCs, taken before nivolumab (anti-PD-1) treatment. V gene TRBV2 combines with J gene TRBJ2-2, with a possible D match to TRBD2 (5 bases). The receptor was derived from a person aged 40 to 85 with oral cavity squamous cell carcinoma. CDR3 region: CASSPLATAGELFF. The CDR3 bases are TGTGCCAGCAGCCCATTAGCGACCGCCGGGGAGCTGTTTTTT.